This TCR beta chain originates from a study of blood T cells in healthy people across ages. Germline CDR1 reads SGHDN; CDR2 reads FVKESK. This CDR3 is 13 amino acids long. Alongside a J-beta primer mix, a sample-barcoded 5' primer served in a second PCR lasting about 7 to 12 cycles. TCRdb reprocessed the 5' RACE reads with MiXCR, giving one entry per CDR3 protein. The table records about 400,000 distinct CDR3 sequences, about half of them present only once. This clonotype was seen a handful of times. The clonotype originates from a man aged 60 to 69 in good health. The rearrangement links TRBV14 to TRBJ2-7; 8 positions match TRBD2. The J call may be wrong; the DNA end is better matched by TRBJ2-4. Sequences were obtained from blood. The CDR3 nucleotides read TGTGCCAGCAGCCAAGTCGGGGGGGACATTCAGTACTTC. This sequence encodes CASSQVGGDIQYF.